The clone carrying this TCR beta chain was seen a handful of times. How the authors handled the data: Amplification of reference gene primers was used by the study to estimate nucleated cell counts. Produced via immunoSEQ multiplex PCR; TCRdb's table is partial and in-frame only. That table is the source of V, J and clone size, and D and trimming were worked out from the DNA. The profile shows 150,000 to 200,000 clones, more than 85% of them singletons. This CDR3 spans 10 amino acids. Germline CDR1 and CDR2: SQVTM and ANQGSEA. Trimming shortened V by 5 bases and J by 4 bases, and 5 bases separated the two germline ends. The data belong to a study of blood T cell repertoires in COVID-19. Whole-study context: Acute and convalescent COVID-19 samples came from the United States, Italy and Spain.

The specimen sequenced was peripheral blood. The chain is built from TRBV29-1 and TRBJ1-1; D ambiguous. The sequence was obtained from a man aged 55 to 70 with COVID-19, enrolled during active disease. The CDR3 DNA reads as TGCAGCGTTTTCCGCACTGAAGCTTTCTTT. Protein sequence: CSVFRTEAFF.